Shown below are 29 T cell receptor beta chains from a single sample sequenced in a study of blood T cell repertoires in COVID-19. Here immunoSEQ multiplex PCR was the method, and the copy in TCRdb shows in-frame clones only, minus some. The table has fewer than 200,000 clones, approximately 84% seen once. The sample taken for sequencing was PBMCs or T cells enriched from blood (not recorded which). The receptors derive from a human donor with acute COVID-19. The donor label of this sample is uncertain.

The chain links TRBV6-5 to TRBJ1-1; D is perhaps TRBD1 (5 bases). V lost 0 bases and J 3 bases, leaving 11 bases between the germline ends. The CDR3 loop spans 15 amino acids. Germline V gives CDR1 MNHEY, CDR2 SVGAGI. Here the CDR3 reads CASSYSYRRDTEAFF. The CDR3 DNA reads as TGTGCCAGCAGTTACTCCTACCGCAGGGACACTGAAGCTTTCTTT.

This clone occurred a few times. The chain carries TRBV19 and TRBJ2-2; 7 bases are a match to TRBD2. J lost 5 bases, V lost 5 bases, and 8 bases had no gene match. The CDR3 is 15 amino acids. CDR1 LNHDA and CDR2 SQIVND come from the germline V gene (reference sequence). The CDR3 DNA reads as TGTGCCAGTAGTGGTACGGGGGGTTTTACCGGGGAGCTGTTTTTT. Protein product: CASSGTGGFTGELFF. The variable domain in full, completed from reference TRBV19 and TRBJ2-2, reads DGGITQSPKYLFRKEGQNVTLSCEQNLNHDAMYWYRQDPGQGLRLIYYSQIVNDFQKGDIAEGYSVSREKKESFPLTVTSAQKNPTAFYLCASSGTGGFTGELFFGEGSRLTVL.

The V gene is TRBV6-5, the J gene TRBJ2-7; 8 nucleotides line up with TRBD2. This CDR3 has 14 residues. Germline V gives CDR1 MNHEY, CDR2 SVGAGI. The V gene end was trimmed by 6 bases and the J gene end by 5 bases; junction bases not matched to a gene: 9. The CDR3 nucleotides are TGTGCCAGCAGCCCGGGATTCGGGGGGGACGAGCAGTACTTC. Translation: CASSPGFGGDEQYF.

This sequence joins TRBV9 and TRBJ1-4; 8 bases agree with TRBD1. With 4 bases clipped from V and 10 bases from J, the junction kept 18 bases outside the gene matches. The CDR3 contains 17 residues. Per germline, CDR1 SGDLS and CDR2 YYNGEE. The CDR3 bases are TGTGCCAGCAGCCCCGGAACCGACAGGGGCCCCCTTGGAAAACTGTTTTTT. This codes for CASSPGTDRGPLGKLFF.

Turning to this clone: Other DNA sequences of this sample code for an identical CDR3. This chain joins TRBV29-1 and TRBJ2-2; D may be TRBD2 (5 bases). The germline V and J ends were trimmed by 4 bases and 4 bases, with 7 bases remaining between them. Germline V CDR1 and CDR2: SQVTM, ANQGSEA. The length of the CDR3 is 12 residues. The CDR3: CSVVRGTGELFF. The CDR3 DNA sequence: TGCAGCGTTGTACGGGGCACCGGGGAGCTGTTTTTT.

The chain is built from TRBV19 and TRBJ1-3; D ambiguous. The CDR3 spans 14 residues. The V end was cut by 6 bases, the J end by 0 bases, with 9 bases between. The germline V gene encodes CDR1 LNHDA and CDR2 SQIVND (reference sequence). The CDR3 region is CASRNFASGNTIYF. CDR3 nucleotides: TGTGCCAGTAGGAACTTCGCCTCTGGAAACACCATATATTTT.

The chain recombines TRBV5-1 with TRBJ2-7; maybe TRBD2 (5 bases). This CDR3 has 15 residues. Germline-derived CDR1 and CDR2 are SGHRS and YFSETQ. V lost 3 bases, J lost 6 bases, and 19 bases lay in between. CDR3 coding DNA: TGCGCCAGCAGCTCGAACGTCGGACTTACAATCGAGCAGTACTTC. This codes for CASSSNVGLTIEQYF. Drawing the rest from reference TRBV5-1 and TRBJ2-7, the complete variable domain is KAGVTQTPRYLIKTRGQQVTLSCSPISGHRSVSWYQQTPGQGLQFLFEYFSETQRNKGNFPGRFSGRQFSNSRSEMNVSTLELGDSALYLCASSSNVGLTIEQYFGPGTRLTVT.

The CDR3 protein is CASSLKQNTEAFF. The CDR3 DNA is TGTGCCAGCAGTCTCAAACAGAACACTGAAGCTTTCTTT. The rearrangement links TRBV11-3 to TRBJ1-1, with D unresolved. CDR1 and CDR2 (germline): SGHNT, YENEEA. CDR3 size: 13 residues. V shed 6 bases and J shed 1 base, with 9 bases lying between them. Combining the CDR3 with reference TRBV11-3 and TRBJ1-1 gives the whole variable domain EAGVVQSPRYKIIEKKQPVAFWCNPISGHNTLYWYLQNLGQGPELLIRYENEEAVDDSQLPKDRFSAERLKGVDSTLKIQPAELGDSAVYLCASSLKQNTEAFFGQGTRLTVV.

The chain recombines TRBV7-9 with TRBJ2-6, with TRBD1 matching over 11 bases. CDR3 length equals 18 residues. Germline values: CDR1 SEHNR, CDR2 FQNEAQ (reference sequence). Losses at the gene ends were 5 bases for V and 2 bases for J; bases not matched to a gene: 8. In DNA form, the CDR3 reads TGTGCCAGCAGCACTCGGACAGGGGGCGCAACTGGGGCCAACGTCCTGACTTTC. Encoded protein: CASSTRTGGATGANVLTF.

This chain connects TRBV13 to TRBJ2-7; unclear D gene. V was cut by 5 bases and J by 0 bases, with 5 bases left in between. The CDR3 loop spans 12 amino acids. From germline, CDR1 is PRHDT and CDR2 FYEKMQ (reference sequence). The DNA of the CDR3 is TGTGCCAGCAGCCTCCTCTCCTACGAGCAGTACTTC. It specifies CASSLLSYEQYF.

The J gene is TRBJ2-7, the V gene TRBV6-2 or TRBV6-3; tentative D call: TRBD2 (6 bases). The CDR3 spans 14 residues. Germline values: CDR1 MNHEY, CDR2 SVGEGT. V shed 5 bases and J shed 2 bases, with 13 bases lying between them. The CDR3 protein is CASSPRLEAYEQYF. In DNA, the CDR3 is TGTGCCAGCAGTCCCCGACTAGAAGCCTACGAGCAGTACTTC.

This rearrangement joins TRBV6-4 to TRBJ2-7; 9 bases are a match to TRBD2. V was clipped by 2 bases and J by 0 bases; unmatched bases: 5. Germline V gene sequence: CDR1 MRHNA, CDR2 SNTAGT. The CDR3 has 16 residues. The CDR3 DNA reads as TGTGCCAGCAGTGACCGCGGGGGGGGGAACTCCTACGAGCAGTACTTC. Protein sequence: CASSDRGGGNSYEQYF.

The V call is TRBV19, the J call TRBJ1-3, with 7 bases that match TRBD1. The CDR3 covers 16 residues. The V segment lost 7 bases and the J segment 2 bases; nucleotides outside the gene matches: 11. Per germline, CDR1 LNHDA and CDR2 SQIVND (reference sequence). The CDR3: CASNPVSGGPGNTIYF. The CDR3 nucleotides read TGTGCCAGTAACCCCGTGTCAGGGGGTCCTGGAAACACCATATATTTT.

The CDR3 nucleotides read TGTGCCAGCAGCCAGTCGACAGGGGGGGATGAAAAACTGTTTTTT. Amino acids: CASSQSTGGDEKLFF. The V and J genes are TRBV3-1 (or the pseudogene TRBV3-2) and TRBJ1-4, with TRBD1 matching 9 bases. Germline trimming cut 3 bases from V and 6 bases from J; bases unmatched to any gene: 5. The CDR3 consists of 15 residues. Germline assignment: CDR1 LGHDT and CDR2 YNNKEL (reference sequence).

Comments on this clone: The sample has other DNA sequences that encode this CDR3 too. The chain couples TRBV19 to TRBJ1-2; 8 positions agree with TRBD1. The trim removed 10 bases at V and 4 bases at J, leaving 2 bases unmatched. The CDR3 extends over 11 amino acids. Germline CDR1 and CDR2: LNHDA and SQIVND (reference sequence). The CDR3 loop is CATGQGYGYTF. CDR3 DNA sequence: TGTGCCACTGGACAGGGCTATGGCTACACCTTC.

The chain recombines TRBV6-5 with TRBJ2-7; 12 positions agree with TRBD1. With V trimmed by 6 bases and J by 6 bases, 3 bases remained unmatched. The CDR3 runs 13 residues. Germline lookup yields CDR1 MNHEY and CDR2 SVGAGI. The CDR3 is CASSGTGGIEQYF. The CDR3 DNA follows: TGTGCCAGCAGCGGGACAGGGGGCATCGAGCAGTACTTC.

This clone was found once. One junction end does not reproduce the germline sequence, and a read error may be involved. The chain employs TRBV7-8 and TRBJ2-2, with 12 bases lining up with TRBD2. The germline V gene has CDR1 SGHVS and CDR2 FQNEAQ. This CDR3 is 15 amino acids long. CDR3 in DNA: TGTGCCAGCAGCTTTGGACTAGCGGGGCACCGGGGAGCTGTTTTT. As protein: CASSFGLAGHRGAVF.

The chain uses TRBV7-2 and TRBJ2-5; 10 bases are a match to TRBD2. Germline V lookup: CDR1 SGHTA, CDR2 FQGNSA. The length of the CDR3 is 15 residues. The V and J ends lost 2 bases and 5 bases, in that order; junction bases with no gene match: 5. CDR3 coding DNA: TGTGCCAGCAGCTTAACACTAGCGGGGAGGGAGACCCAGTACTTC. Translating gives CASSLTLAGRETQYF.

The chain combines TRBV10-3 with TRBJ1-5; 7 bases are shared with TRBD1. The CDR3 has 14 amino acids. Germline CDR1 reads ENHRY; CDR2 reads SYGVKD. Trimming removed 5 bases from V and 7 bases from J; junction bases left unmatched: 8. CDR3 bases: TGTGCCATCAGTCCGGACAGGACTGGACAGCCCCAGCATTTT. It is translated as CAISPDRTGQPQHF.

The chain joins TRBV5-4 to TRBJ2-5; the match to TRBD2 covers 10 bases. The CDR3 runs 16 residues. V lost 4 bases, J lost 5 bases, and 11 bases stayed unmatched. Germline V lookup: CDR1 SGHNT, CDR2 YYREEE (reference sequence). The CDR3 region has the DNA TGTGCCAGCAGCCCCCCCCCGGGGACTAGCGACGAGACCCAGTACTTC. This encodes CASSPPPGTSDETQYF.

The sample holds one count of this clone. This sequence joins TRBV6-5 and TRBJ2-1; D might be TRBD2 (7 bases). This CDR3 has 15 residues. Between the trimmed V and J ends, which lost 6 bases and 5 bases, there was a span of 17 bases. Germline values: CDR1 MNHEY, CDR2 SVGAGI. This CDR3 reads CASRPGGGPNNEQFF. The CDR3, as DNA: TGTGCCAGCAGGCCCGGCGGGGGCCCGAACAATGAGCAGTTCTTC.

This chain joins TRBV2 and TRBJ2-1, with a possible D match to TRBD1 (6 bases). Germline CDR1 SNHLY, CDR2 FYNNEI. V was clipped by 8 bases and J by 6 bases, with 17 bases between them. This CDR3 contains 14 residues. The CDR3 bases are TGTGCCAGCCAGGGACATAGAAGCCTCAATGAGCAGTTCTTC. It encodes CASQGHRSLNEQFF.

The V and J genes are TRBV19 and TRBJ1-2; tentatively, D is TRBD1 (6 bases). Germline V gene sequence: CDR1 LNHDA, CDR2 SQIVND (reference sequence). The CDR3 runs to 14 residues. V was shortened by 7 bases and J by 7 bases, with 19 bases between the two germline ends. The CDR3 bases are TGTGCCAGTACCCCCAGCCAGGGGCTTTCTGGCTACACCTTC. It yields the protein CASTPSQGLSGYTF.

The chain has TRBV2 and TRBJ1-6; tentative D call: TRBD1 (5 bases). CDR3 length equals 14 residues. The germline V gene encodes CDR1 SNHLY and CDR2 FYNNEI. Trimming stripped 7 bases from V and 6 bases from J, with 13 bases between. CDR3 bases: TGTGCCAGCACCCCGTCGGGGGTTAATTCACCCCTCCACTTT. Protein product: CASTPSGVNSPLHF.

This sequence joins TRBV19 and TRBJ2-1; TRBD2 aligns across 15 bases. Germline CDR1 is LNHDA and CDR2 is SQIVND (reference sequence). With 6 bases clipped from V and 4 bases from J, the junction kept 1 base outside the gene matches. The CDR3 covers 15 residues. The CDR3 reads CASRGLAGGYNEQFF. The CDR3 bases are TGTGCCAGTAGGGGACTAGCGGGGGGATACAATGAGCAGTTCTTC.

Turning to this clone: Other DNA sequences of this sample code for an identical CDR3. V usage is TRBV12-3 or TRBV12-4 and J usage is TRBJ2-7; no reliable D call. The CDR3 is made up of 12 amino acids. V was clipped by 2 bases and J by 4 bases, with 6 bases between them. The CDR3 DNA follows: TGTGCCAGCAGTTTACCAGGTTACGAGCAGTACTTC. It is translated as CASSLPGYEQYF.

V is TRBV11-2 and J is TRBJ2-2; weak D call: TRBD1 (6 bases). V gave up 1 base and J gave up 5 bases, with 11 bases separating them. Germline-derived CDR1 and CDR2 are SGHAT and FQNNGV. The CDR3 runs to 15 residues. The CDR3 nucleotides are TGTGCCAGCAGCTTAGCCCCGAGGGGGACCGGGGAGCTGTTTTTT. Translation gives CASSLAPRGTGELFF.

CDR3 in DNA: TGTGCCAGCAGTCAAGTACTAGTTCGAGGGGATACGCAGTATTTT. Translating it yields CASSQVLVRGDTQYF. The rearrangement links TRBV25-1 to TRBJ2-3, with D perhaps TRBD2 (5 bases). Germline CDR1 is MGHDK and CDR2 is SYGVNS. The CDR3 contains 15 residues. The V end lost 5 bases, the J end lost 6 bases, and 18 bases lay between the germline ends.

The chain couples TRBV7-2 to TRBJ2-1, with D possibly matching TRBD2 (5 bases). V was cut by 0 bases and J by 2 bases, with 8 bases left in between. CDR1 and CDR2 from the germline V gene are SGHTA and FQGNSA. There are 15 residues in the CDR3. CDR3 sequence reads: CASSLATGAYNEQFF. Here the CDR3 DNA reads TGTGCCAGCAGCTTAGCTACCGGGGCCTACAATGAGCAGTTCTTC.